The clone carrying this TCR beta chain counts as medium-sized (0.01 to 0.1%). This sample was taken from a study of preoperative IRX-2 immunotherapy in early breast cancer. Noted treatment: preoperative locoregional IRX-2 cytokine immunotherapy. Samples came from a phase Ib trial of preoperative locoregional IRX-2 cytokine immunotherapy. Sequencing used immunoSEQ multiplex PCR; TCRdb keeps in-frame clones, though not all of them. The table includes more than 6,500 clones, more than 75% detected once. The CDR3 sequence is 13 residues long. Germline V gene data show CDR1 as MNHGY and CDR2 as SAAAGT. J gave up 9 bases and V 6 bases, and 8 bases lay outside the gene matches.

This receptor was taken from a human donor with breast cancer. This chain joins TRBV6-8 and TRBJ1-5; TRBD1 matches at 7 bases. Here the sequenced sample was tumor tissue, taken after IRX-2 immunotherapy. CDR3 loop: CASRAQGGTPQHF. The DNA of the CDR3 is TGTGCCAGCAGAGCCCAGGGGGGGACGCCCCAGCATTTT.